Reported below is one T cell receptor beta chain. This clonotype was counted ten times or more. The antigen it binds to is not known. Within one base of it there is no much larger clone, and no base qualities were kept. This sample was sequenced with an Illumina HiSeq 1500. TCRdb reran the public reads through fastp at Q25 and MiXCR, keeping productive beta chains. All rows with the same CDR3 protein become a single entry with the most common DNA and genes. The sample table lists more than 400,000 distinct CDR3 sequences, around 27% of them with a count of one. About 13% of the sample is taken by the ten largest. This sample is part of a study of T cell repertoires in cytomegalovirus infection (dated by TCRdb to the late 2010s). About the full investigation: Donor HLA type was relevant to the analysis, as public TCR beta signatures indicated carriage of CMV infection together with the matching HLA type. The paper as a whole reports these results and caveats: In both this cohort and an independent roughly 400-donor cohort, the cumulative frequency of public TCR beta family members distinguished carriers of CMV infection plus the relevant HLA type. The ex vivo response was dominated by HLA-C-restricted CMV-specific TCR beta clonotypes, which also provided the single most frequent clonotype in two of eight donors.

CDR1 and CDR2 are read off the germline V gene as SGHTA and FQGNSA. The CDR3 starts with the cysteine, ends with the phenylalanine, and has 15 residues. CDR3 DNA only is kept here, 45 bases in frame from base 1. Ends trimmed: V by 4 bases, J by 0 bases; bases unmatched to a gene: 6. The clonotype was recovered from a human donor in good health (CMV status not recorded). Some clones in this sample may be carry-over from other donors' samples. The receptor chain draws on TRBV7-2 and TRBJ2-7; 7 of the junction bases match TRBD1. The sample taken for sequencing was PBMCs. The nucleotide sequence is given as TGTGCCAGCAGCTCCTCAGGGGGTTACTCCTACGAGCAGTACTTC. Protein translation: CASSSSGGYSYEQYF.